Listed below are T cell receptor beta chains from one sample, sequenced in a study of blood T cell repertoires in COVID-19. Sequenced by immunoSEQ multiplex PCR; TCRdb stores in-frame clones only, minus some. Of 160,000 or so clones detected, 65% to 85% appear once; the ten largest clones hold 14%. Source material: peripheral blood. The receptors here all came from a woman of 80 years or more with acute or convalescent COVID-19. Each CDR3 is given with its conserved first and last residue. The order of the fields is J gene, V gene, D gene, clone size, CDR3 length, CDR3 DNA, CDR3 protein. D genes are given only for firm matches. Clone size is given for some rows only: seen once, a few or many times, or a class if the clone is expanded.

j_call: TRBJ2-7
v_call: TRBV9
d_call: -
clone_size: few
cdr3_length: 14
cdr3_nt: TGTGCCAGCAGCGTAGGCCCTACCCCCTACGAGCAGTACTTC
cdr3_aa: CASSVGPTPYEQYF

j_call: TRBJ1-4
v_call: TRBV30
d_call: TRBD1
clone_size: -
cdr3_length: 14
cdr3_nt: TGTGCCTGGAGTCCGGGACAGGGGGCGAGAAAACTGTTTTTT
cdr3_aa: CAWSPGQGARKLFF

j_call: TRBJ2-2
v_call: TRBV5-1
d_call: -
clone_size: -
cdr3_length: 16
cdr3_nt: TGCGCCAGCAGCTTGAGAGCGGAGGCGAACACCGGGGAGCTGTTTTTT
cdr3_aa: CASSLRAEANTGELFF

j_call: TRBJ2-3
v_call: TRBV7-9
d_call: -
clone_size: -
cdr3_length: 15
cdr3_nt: TGTGCCAGCAGCTTAGGGGGCCTTGTCGCAGATACGCAGTATTTT
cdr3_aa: CASSLGGLVADTQYF

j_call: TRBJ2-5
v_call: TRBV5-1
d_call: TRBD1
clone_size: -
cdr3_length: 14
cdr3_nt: TGCGCCAGCAGCCCCGGGACAGACCAAGAGACCCAGTACTTC
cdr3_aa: CASSPGTDQETQYF

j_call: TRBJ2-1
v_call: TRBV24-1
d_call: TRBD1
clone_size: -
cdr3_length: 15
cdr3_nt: TGTGCCACCAGTGGAATCGGGACAGGGTCAATTGAGCAGTTCTTC
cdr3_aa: CATSGIGTGSIEQFF

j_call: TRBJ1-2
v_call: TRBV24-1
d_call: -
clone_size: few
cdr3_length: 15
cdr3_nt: TGTGCCACCAGACCCCCCGGACAGAGGGGGTTCGGCTACACCTTC
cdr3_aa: CATRPPGQRGFGYTF

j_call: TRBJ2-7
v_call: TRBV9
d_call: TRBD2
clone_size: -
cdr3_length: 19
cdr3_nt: TGTGCCAGCAGCGTAGACCAGGGAGGGTCTGCCACTCATCCCTACGAGCAGTACTTC
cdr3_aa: CASSVDQGGSATHPYEQYF

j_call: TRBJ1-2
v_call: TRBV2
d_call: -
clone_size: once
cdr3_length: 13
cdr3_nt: TGTGCCAGCAGTGTGCTGGGGCTGGGTGGCTACACCTTC
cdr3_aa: CASSVLGLGGYTF

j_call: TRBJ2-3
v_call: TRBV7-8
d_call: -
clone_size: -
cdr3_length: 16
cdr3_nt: TGTGCCAGCAGCTTAGCGCACGCGGGCCGCCCAGATACGCAGTATTTT
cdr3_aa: CASSLAHAGRPDTQYF

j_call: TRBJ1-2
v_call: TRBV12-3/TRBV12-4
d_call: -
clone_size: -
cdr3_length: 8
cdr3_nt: TGTGCCAGCAGTTTTAGCCTCTTC
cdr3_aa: CASSFSLF

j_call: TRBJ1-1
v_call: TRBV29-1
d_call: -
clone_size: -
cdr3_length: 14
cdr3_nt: TGCAGCGTTGAACCGGTTCTGAGGAACACTGAAGCTTTCTTT
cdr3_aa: CSVEPVLRNTEAFF

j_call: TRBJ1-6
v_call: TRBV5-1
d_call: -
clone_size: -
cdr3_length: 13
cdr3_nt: TGCGCCAGCAGCTGGGAACAGGAATCACCCCTCCACTTT
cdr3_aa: CASSWEQESPLHF

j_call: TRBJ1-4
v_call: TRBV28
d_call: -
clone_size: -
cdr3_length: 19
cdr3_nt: TGTGCCAGCAGTTTAGGGGGGACCGCGGCTATCGCAACTAATGAAAAACTGTTTTTT
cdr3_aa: CASSLGGTAAIATNEKLFF

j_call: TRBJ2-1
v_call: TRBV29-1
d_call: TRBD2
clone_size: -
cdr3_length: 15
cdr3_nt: TGCAGCGCAATCACTAGCGGGAGGGGCTGGGGTGAGCAGTTCTTC
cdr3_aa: CSAITSGRGWGEQFF

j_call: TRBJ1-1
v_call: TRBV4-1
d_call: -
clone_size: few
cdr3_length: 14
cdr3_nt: TGCGCCAGCAGACCAACCAGCGGCCCCACTGAAGCTTTCTTT
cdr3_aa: CASRPTSGPTEAFF

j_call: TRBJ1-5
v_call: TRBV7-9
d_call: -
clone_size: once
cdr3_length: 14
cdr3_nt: TGTGCCAGCGGCCCCCCCGCGGGCAATCAGCCCCAGCATTTT
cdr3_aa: CASGPPAGNQPQHF

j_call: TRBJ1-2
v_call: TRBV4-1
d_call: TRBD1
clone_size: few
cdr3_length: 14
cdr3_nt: TGCGCCAGCAGCCAAGGACAGGGTGATTTTGACTACACCTTC
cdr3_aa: CASSQGQGDFDYTF

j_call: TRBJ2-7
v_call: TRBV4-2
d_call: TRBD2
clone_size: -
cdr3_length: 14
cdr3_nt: TGTGCCAGCAGCCACAGCGGGAGCTCCTACGAGCAGTACTTC
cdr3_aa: CASSHSGSSYEQYF

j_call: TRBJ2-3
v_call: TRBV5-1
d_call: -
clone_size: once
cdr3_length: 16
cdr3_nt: TGCGCCAGCAGCTTGCAAGGACAAGTCAGCACAGATACGCAGTATTTT
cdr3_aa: CASSLQGQVSTDTQYF

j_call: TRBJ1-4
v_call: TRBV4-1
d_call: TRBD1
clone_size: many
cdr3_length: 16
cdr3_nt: TGCGCCAGCAGCCACTACAGGGGTCTATCTAATGAAAAACTGTTTTTT
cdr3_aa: CASSHYRGLSNEKLFF

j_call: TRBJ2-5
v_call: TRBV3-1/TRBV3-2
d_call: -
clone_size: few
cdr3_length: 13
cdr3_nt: TGTGCCAGCAGCCCTAGGGGGCAAGAGACCCAGTACTTC
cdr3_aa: CASSPRGQETQYF

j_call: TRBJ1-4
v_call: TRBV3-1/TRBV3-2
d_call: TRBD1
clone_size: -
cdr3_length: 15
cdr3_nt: TGTGCCAGCAGCCAACGAACAGGGGGCCGGGAAAAACTGTTTTTT
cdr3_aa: CASSQRTGGREKLFF

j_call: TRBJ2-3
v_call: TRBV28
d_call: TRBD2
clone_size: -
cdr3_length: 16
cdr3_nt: TGTGCCAGCAGTTTAAGGGCTAGCGGGAGCACAGATACGCAGTATTTT
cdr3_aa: CASSLRASGSTDTQYF

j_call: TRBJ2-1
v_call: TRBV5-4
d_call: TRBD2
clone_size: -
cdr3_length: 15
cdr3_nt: TGTGCCAGCAGCTTGACTAGCGGGAGGTACAATGAGCAGTTCTTC
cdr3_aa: CASSLTSGRYNEQFF

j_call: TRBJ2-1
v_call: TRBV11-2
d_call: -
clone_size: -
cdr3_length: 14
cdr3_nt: TGTGCCAGCAGCCCATTAGAAGCGTCCAATGAGCAGTTCTTC
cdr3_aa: CASSPLEASNEQFF

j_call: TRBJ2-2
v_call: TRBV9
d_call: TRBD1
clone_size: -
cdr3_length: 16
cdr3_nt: TGTGCCAGCAGCAAGATAGACAGGGTCCGCACCGGGGAGCTGTTTTTT
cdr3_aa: CASSKIDRVRTGELFF

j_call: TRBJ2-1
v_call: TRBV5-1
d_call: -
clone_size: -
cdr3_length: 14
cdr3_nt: TGCGCCAGCAGCCGCTCTTCGGGTCACAATGAGCAGTTCTTC
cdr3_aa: CASSRSSGHNEQFF

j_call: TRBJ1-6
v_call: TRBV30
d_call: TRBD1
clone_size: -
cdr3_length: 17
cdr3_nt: TGTGCCTGGACGGGACAGGGCCTCCTTTTTTATAATTCACCCCTCCACTTT
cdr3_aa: CAWTGQGLLFYNSPLHF

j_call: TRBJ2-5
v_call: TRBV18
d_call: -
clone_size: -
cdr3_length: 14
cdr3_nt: TGTGCCAGCTCACCCGGGATTTCCCAAGAGACCCAGTACTTC
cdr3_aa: CASSPGISQETQYF

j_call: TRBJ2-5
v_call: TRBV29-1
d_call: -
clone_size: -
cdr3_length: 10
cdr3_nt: TGCAGCGGCGGGGAGGAGACCCAGTACTTC
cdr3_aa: CSGGEETQYF

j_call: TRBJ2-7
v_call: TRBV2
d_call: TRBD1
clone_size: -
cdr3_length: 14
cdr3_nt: TGTGCCAGCAGATACGGGACAGACTCCTACGAGCAGTACTTC
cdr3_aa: CASRYGTDSYEQYF

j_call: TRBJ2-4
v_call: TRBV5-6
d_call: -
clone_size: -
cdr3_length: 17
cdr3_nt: TGTGCCAGCAGCCGAGCTATAGGACGGGGGGCTGGAGACATTCAGTACTTC
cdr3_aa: CASSRAIGRGAGDIQYF

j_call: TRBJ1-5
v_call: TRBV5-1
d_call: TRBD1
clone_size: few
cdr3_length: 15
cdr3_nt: TGCGCCAGCAGCCCGGGACAGGGTAGCAATCAGCCCCAGCATTTT
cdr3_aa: CASSPGQGSNQPQHF

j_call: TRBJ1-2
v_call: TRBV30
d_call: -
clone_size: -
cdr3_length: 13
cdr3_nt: TGTGCCTGGAGTCTGGACAGCCGCTATGGCTACACCTTC
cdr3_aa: CAWSLDSRYGYTF

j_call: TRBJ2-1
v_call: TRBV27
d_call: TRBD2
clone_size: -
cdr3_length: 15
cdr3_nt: TGTGCCAGCAGTATCACTAGCGGCTCCTACAATGAGCAGTTCTTC
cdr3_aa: CASSITSGSYNEQFF

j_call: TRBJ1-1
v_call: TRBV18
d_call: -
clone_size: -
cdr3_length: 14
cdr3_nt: TGTGCCAGCTCACCTCCTCGGGGTGGGACTGAAGCTTTCTTT
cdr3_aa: CASSPPRGGTEAFF

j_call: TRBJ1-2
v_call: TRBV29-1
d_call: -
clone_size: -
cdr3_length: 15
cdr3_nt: TGCAGCGTTGAAGATCAAAGAGGAACAGGCCGGAGCTACACCTTC
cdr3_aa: CSVEDQRGTGRSYTF

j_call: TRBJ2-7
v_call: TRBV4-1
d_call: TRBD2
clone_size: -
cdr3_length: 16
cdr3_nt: TGCGCCAGCAGCCAAGAACTAGCGGGAGGGCCTTCCGAGCAGTACTTC
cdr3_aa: CASSQELAGGPSEQYF